The 5 T cell receptor beta chains in this list originate from one sample, sequenced in a study of cytomegalovirus exposure and HLA in healthy donors. It was with 60 Vbeta and 13 Jbeta primers that the PCR ran. The protocol was immunoSEQ multiplex PCR, while the TCRdb copy is restricted to in-frame clones and leaves out a portion. This sample has 150,000 to 200,000 clones, with about four fifths found just once. The source material was PBMCs. These receptors came from a male donor in good health and CMV-seronegative.

This rearrangement joins TRBV6-5 to TRBJ1-2; tentatively, D is TRBD1 (5 bases). The germline gives CDR1 MNHEY, CDR2 SVGAGI. The CDR3 has 15 amino acids. V was shortened by 2 bases and J by 0 bases, with 10 bases between the two germline ends. CDR3 sequence reads: CASSYDSTANYGYTF. The CDR3 DNA reads as TGTGCCAGCAGTTACGACAGTACCGCTAACTATGGCTACACCTTC.

The chain couples TRBV28 to TRBJ1-1, with TRBD1 identical over 11 bases. The CDR3 contains 16 residues. Germline V CDR1 and CDR2: MDHEN, SYDVKM. V lost 6 bases, J lost 0 bases, and 6 bases stayed unmatched. CDR3: CASRSDRGLMNTEAFF. DNA of the CDR3: TGTGCCAGCAGATCGGACAGGGGGCTTATGAACACTGAAGCTTTCTTT.

The chain joins TRBV5-6 to TRBJ1-6, with D possibly TRBD1 on 5 matching bases. From germline, CDR1 is SGHDT and CDR2 YYEEEE. The CDR3 extends over 17 amino acids. Trimming removed 4 bases at V and 2 bases at J, with 16 bases between. The CDR3 loop is CASSAKPGITYNSPLHF. In nucleotides, the CDR3 is TGTGCCAGCAGCGCAAAGCCAGGGATTACCTATAATTCACCCCTCCACTTT. Complete variable domain (other parts from reference TRBV5-6 and TRBJ1-6): DAGVTQSPTHLIKTRGQQVTLRCSPKSGHDTVSWYQQALGQGPQFIFQYYEEEERQRGNFPDRFSGHQFPNYSSELNVNALLLGDSALYLCASSAKPGITYNSPLHFGNGTRLTVT.

V is TRBV19 and J is TRBJ1-2, with D unresolved. The CDR3 totals 13 residues. Trimming took off 6 bases at V and 3 bases at J, with 11 bases between the two ends. Germline CDR1 reads LNHDA; CDR2 reads SQIVND (reference sequence). The CDR3, as DNA: TGTGCCAGTAGACAGCCAAATGACTATGGCTACACCTTC. Protein sequence: CASRQPNDYGYTF.

The CDR3 is CASSYSLAGLSYEQYF. CDR3 nucleotides: TGTGCCAGCAGTTACTCTCTCGCGGGGCTCTCCTACGAGCAGTACTTC. The rearrangement uses TRBV6-5 and TRBJ2-7; a weak D match, TRBD2 (6 bases). V was shortened by 0 bases and J by 0 bases, with 12 bases between the two germline ends. The germline V gene encodes CDR1 MNHEY and CDR2 SVGAGI. The CDR3 consists of 16 residues.